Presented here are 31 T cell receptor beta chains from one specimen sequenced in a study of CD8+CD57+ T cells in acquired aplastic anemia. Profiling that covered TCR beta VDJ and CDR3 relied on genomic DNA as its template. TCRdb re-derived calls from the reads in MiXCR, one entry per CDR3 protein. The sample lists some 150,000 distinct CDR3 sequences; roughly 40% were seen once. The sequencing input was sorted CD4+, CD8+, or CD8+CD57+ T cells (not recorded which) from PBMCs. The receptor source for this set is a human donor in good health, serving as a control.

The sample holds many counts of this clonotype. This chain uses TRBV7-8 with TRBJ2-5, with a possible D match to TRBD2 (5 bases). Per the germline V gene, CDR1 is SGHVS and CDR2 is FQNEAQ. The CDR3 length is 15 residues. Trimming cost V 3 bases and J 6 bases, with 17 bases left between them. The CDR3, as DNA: TGTGCCAGCAGCTTGATTCAGAGGGAGTGGAAGACCCAGTACTTC. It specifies CASSLIQREWKTQYF.

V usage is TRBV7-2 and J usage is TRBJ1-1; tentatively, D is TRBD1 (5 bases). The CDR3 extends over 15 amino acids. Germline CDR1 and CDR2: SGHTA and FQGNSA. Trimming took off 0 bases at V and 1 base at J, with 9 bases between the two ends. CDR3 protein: CASSLAAGRNTEAFF. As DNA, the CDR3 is TGTGCCAGCAGCTTAGCGGCAGGGAGGAACACTGAAGCTTTCTTT. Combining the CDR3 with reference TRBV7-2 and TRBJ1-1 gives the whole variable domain GAGVSQSPSNKVTEKGKDVELRCDPISGHTALYWYRQSLGQGLEFLIYFQGNSAPDKSGLPSDRFSAERTGGSVSTLTIQRTQQEDSAVYLCASSLAAGRNTEAFFGQGTRLTVV.

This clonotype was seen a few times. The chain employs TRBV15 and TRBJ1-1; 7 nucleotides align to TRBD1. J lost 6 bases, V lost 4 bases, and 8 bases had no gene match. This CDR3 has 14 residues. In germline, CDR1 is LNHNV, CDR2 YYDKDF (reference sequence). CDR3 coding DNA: TGTGCCACCAGCATCAGACAGGGAGGGGCTGAAGCTTTCTTT. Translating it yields CATSIRQGGAEAFF.

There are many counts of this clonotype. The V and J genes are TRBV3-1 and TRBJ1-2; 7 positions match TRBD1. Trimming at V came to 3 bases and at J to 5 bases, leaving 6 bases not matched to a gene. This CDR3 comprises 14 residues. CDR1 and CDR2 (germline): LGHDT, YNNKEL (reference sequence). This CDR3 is CASSQSGQLYGYTF. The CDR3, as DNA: TGTGCCAGCAGCCAGTCGGGACAGCTTTATGGCTACACCTTC.

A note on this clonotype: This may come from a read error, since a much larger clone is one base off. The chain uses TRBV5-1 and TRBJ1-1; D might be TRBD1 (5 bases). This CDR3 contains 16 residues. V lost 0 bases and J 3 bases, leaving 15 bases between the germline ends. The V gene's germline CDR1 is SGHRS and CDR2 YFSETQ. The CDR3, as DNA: TGCGCCAGCAGCTTGGATCACCTAACAGGTTACACTGAAGCTTTCTTT. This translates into CASSLDHLTGYTEAFF. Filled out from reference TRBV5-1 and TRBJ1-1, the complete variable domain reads KAGVTQTPRYLIKTRGQQVTLSCSPISGHRSVSWYQQTPGQGLQFLFEYFSETQRNKGNFPGRFSGRQFSNSRSEMNVSTLELGDSALYLCASSLDHLTGYTEAFFGQGTRLTVV.

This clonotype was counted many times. The CDR3 region has the DNA TGCAGTGCTCCGAAGACAGGGGCTAGCAATCAGCCCCAGCATTTT. It specifies CSAPKTGASNQPQHF. The chain recombines TRBV20-1 with TRBJ1-5; TRBD1 agrees at 8 bases. With 5 bases clipped from V and 0 bases from J, the junction kept 6 bases outside the gene matches. Germline-derived CDR1 and CDR2 are DFQATT and SNEGSKA (reference sequence). The length of the CDR3 is 15 residues.

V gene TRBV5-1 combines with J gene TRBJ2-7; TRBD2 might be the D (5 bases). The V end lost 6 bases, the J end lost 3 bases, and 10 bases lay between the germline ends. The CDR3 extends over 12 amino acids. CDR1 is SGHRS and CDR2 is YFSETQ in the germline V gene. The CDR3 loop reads CASNDEGYEQYF. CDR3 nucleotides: TGCGCCAGCAACGACGAGGGCTACGAGCAGTACTTC. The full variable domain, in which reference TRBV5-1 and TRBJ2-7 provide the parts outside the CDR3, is KAGVTQTPRYLIKTRGQQVTLSCSPISGHRSVSWYQQTPGQGLQFLFEYFSETQRNKGNFPGRFSGRQFSNSRSEMNVSTLELGDSALYLCASNDEGYEQYFGPGTRLTVT.

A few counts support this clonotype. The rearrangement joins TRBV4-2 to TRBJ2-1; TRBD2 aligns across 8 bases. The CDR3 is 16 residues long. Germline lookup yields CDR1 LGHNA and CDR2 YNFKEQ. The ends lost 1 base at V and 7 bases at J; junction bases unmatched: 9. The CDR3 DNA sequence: TGTGCCAGCAGCCAAGTCCGCGGGGGGCCGGGGAATGAGCAGTTCTTC. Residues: CASSQVRGGPGNEQFF.

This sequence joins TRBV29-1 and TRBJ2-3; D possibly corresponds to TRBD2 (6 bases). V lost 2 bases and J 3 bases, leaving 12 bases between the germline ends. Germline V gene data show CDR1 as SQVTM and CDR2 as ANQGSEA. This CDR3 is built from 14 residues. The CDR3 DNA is TGCAGCGTTGAAACGGGGGAAGTTACAGATACGCAGTATTTT. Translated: CSVETGEVTDTQYF.

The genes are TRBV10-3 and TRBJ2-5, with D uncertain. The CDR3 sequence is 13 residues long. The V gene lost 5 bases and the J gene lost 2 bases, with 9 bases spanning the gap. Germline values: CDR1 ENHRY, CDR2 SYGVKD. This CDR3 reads CAISRSLQETQYF. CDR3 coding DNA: TGTGCCATCAGTCGCAGCTTACAAGAGACCCAGTACTTC.

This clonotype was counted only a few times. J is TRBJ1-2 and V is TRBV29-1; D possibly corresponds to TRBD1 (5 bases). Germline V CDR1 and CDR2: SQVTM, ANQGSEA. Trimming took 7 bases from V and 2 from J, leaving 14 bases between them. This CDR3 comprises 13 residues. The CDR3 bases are TGCAGCGCTTCGATGGGACCGAACTATGGCTACACCTTC. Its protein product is CSASMGPNYGYTF.

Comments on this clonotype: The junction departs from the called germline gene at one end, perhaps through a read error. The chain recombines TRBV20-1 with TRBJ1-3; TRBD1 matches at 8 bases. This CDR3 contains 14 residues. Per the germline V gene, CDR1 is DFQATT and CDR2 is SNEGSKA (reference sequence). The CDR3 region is CSAAGTGLLNTICF. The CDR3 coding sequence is TGCAGTGCTGCCGGGACAGGTCTTTTAAACACCATATGTTTT.

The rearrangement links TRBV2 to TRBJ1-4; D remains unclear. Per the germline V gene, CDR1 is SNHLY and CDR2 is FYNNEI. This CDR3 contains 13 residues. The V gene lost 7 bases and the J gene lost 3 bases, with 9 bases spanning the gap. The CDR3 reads CASNGRSNEKLFF. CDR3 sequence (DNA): TGTGCCAGCAACGGACGGTCTAATGAAAAACTGTTTTTT.

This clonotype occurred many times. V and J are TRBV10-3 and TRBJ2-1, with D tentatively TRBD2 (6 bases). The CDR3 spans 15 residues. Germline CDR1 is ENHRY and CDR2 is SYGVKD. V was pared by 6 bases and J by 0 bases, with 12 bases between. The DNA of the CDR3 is TGTGCCATCAGCAGGGACTCCCACTCCTACAATGAGCAGTTCTTC. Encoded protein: CAISRDSHSYNEQFF.

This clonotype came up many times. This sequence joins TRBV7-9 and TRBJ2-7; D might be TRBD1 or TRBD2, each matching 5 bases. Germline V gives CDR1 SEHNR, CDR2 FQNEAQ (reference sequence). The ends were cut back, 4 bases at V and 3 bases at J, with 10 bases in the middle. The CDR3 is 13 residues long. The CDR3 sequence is CASSSRGNYEQYF. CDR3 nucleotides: TGTGCCAGCAGCTCGAGGGGCAACTACGAGCAGTACTTC. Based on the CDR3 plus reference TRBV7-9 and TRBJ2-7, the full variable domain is DTGVSQNPRHKITKRGQNVTFRCDPISEHNRLYWYRQTLGQGPEFLTYFQNEAQLEKSRLLSDRFSAERPKGSFSTLEIQRTEQGDSAMYLCASSSRGNYEQYFGPGTRLTVT.

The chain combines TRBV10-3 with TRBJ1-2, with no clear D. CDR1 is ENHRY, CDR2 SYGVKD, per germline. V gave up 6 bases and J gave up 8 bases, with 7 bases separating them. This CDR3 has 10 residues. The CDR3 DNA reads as TGTGCCATCAGGGGAGGCGGCTACACCTTC. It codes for CAIRGGGYTF.

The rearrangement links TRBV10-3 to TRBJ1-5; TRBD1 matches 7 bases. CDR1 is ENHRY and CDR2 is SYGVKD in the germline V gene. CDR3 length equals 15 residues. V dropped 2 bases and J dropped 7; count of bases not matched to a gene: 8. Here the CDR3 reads CAISERAGGRQPQHF. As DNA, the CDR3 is TGTGCCATCAGTGAGAGGGCAGGGGGTCGCCAGCCCCAGCATTTT.

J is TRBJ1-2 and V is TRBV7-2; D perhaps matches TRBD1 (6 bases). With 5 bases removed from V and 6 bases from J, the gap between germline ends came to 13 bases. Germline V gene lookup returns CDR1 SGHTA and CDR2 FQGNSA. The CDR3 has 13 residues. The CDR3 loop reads CASSVNEGDGYTF. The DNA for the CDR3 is TGTGCCAGCAGCGTAAACGAGGGGGATGGCTACACCTTC.

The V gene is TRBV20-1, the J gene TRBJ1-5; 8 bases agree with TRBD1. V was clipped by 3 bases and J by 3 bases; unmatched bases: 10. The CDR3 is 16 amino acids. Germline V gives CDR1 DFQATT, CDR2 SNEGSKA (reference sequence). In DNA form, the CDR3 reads TGCAGTGCTAGGGTAATAACGACAGGGGACAATCAGCCCCAGCATTTT. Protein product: CSARVITTGDNQPQHF.

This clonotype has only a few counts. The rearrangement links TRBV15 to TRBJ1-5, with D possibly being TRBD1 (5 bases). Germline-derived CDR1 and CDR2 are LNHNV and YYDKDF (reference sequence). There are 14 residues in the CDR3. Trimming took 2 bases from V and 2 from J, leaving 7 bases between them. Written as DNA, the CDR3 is TGTGCCACCAGCAGACAGGGAGGCAATCAGCCCCAGCATTTT. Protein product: CATSRQGGNQPQHF.

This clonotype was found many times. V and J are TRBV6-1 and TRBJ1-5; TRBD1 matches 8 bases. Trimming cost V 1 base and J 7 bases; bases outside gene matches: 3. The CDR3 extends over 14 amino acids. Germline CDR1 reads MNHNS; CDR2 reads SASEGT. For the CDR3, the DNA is TGTGCCAGCAGTGAAGGGGGGACAGGCCAGCCCCAGCATTTT. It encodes CASSEGGTGQPQHF.

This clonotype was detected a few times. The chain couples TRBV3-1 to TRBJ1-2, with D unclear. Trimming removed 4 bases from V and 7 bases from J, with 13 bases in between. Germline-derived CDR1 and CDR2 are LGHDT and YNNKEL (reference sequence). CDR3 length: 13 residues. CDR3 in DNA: TGTGCCAGCAGCCCAGCGCTAATCTCTGGCTACACCTTC. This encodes CASSPALISGYTF.

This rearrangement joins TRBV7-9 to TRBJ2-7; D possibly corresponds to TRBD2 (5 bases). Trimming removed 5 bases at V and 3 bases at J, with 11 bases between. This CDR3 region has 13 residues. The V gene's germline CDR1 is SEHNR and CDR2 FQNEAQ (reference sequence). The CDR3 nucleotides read TGTGCCAGCAGCCGCCGGGAAGTCTACGAGCAGTACTTC. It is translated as CASSRREVYEQYF. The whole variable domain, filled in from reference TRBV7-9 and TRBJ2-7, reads DTGVSQNPRHKITKRGQNVTFRCDPISEHNRLYWYRQTLGQGPEFLTYFQNEAQLEKSRLLSDRFSAERPKGSFSTLEIQRTEQGDSAMYLCASSRREVYEQYFGPGTRLTVT.

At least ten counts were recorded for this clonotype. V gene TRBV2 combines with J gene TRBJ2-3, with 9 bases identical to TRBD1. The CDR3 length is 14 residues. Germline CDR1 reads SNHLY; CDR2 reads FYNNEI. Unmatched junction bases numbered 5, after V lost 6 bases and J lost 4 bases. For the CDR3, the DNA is TGTGCCAGCAGGGGCACAGGGGGCGCAGATACGCAGTATTTT. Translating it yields CASRGTGGADTQYF.

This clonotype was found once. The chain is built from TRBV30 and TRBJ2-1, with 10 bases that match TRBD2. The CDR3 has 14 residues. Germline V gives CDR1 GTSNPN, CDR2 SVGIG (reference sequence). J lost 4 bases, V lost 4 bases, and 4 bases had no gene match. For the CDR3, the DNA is TGTGCCTGGACCCGACTAGCGGGTTACAATGAGCAGTTCTTC. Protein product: CAWTRLAGYNEQFF.

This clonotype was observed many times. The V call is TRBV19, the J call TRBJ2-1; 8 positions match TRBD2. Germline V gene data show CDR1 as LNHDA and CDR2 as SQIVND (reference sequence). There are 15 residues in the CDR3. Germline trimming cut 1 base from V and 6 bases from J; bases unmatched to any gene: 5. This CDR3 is CASSIGTRGGNEQFF. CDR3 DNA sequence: TGTGCCAGTAGTATAGGGACCCGGGGGGGCAATGAGCAGTTCTTC.

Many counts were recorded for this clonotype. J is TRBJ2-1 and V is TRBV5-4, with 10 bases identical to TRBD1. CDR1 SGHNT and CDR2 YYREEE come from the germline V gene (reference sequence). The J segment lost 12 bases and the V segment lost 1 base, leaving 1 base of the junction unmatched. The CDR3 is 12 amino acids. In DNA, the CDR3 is TGTGCCAGCAGCTTGCGGACAGGGGGGCAGTTCTTC. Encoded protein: CASSLRTGGQFF.

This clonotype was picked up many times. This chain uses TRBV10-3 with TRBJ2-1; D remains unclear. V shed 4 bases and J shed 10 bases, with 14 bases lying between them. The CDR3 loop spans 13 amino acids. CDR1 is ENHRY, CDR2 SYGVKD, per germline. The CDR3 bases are TGTGCCATCAGTGGAAACCTTGGCCGGGAGCAGTTCTTC. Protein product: CAISGNLGREQFF.

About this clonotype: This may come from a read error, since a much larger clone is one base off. The CDR3 DNA follows: TGTGCCAGCGGTATTTACAGGTCAACTAATGAAAAACTGTTTTTT. Translation: CASGIYRSTNEKLFF. The chain carries TRBV12-3 or TRBV12-4 and TRBJ1-4; D is perhaps TRBD1 (5 bases). With 8 bases removed from V and 0 bases from J, the gap between germline ends came to 13 bases. The CDR3 is made up of 15 amino acids.

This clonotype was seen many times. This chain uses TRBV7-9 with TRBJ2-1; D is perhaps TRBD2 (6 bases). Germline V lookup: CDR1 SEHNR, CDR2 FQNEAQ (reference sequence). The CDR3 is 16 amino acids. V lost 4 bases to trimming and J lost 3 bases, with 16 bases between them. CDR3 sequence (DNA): TGTGCCAGCAGCTCCCTGGGGGGTTCGGGCTACAATGAGCAGTTCTTC. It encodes CASSSLGGSGYNEQFF.

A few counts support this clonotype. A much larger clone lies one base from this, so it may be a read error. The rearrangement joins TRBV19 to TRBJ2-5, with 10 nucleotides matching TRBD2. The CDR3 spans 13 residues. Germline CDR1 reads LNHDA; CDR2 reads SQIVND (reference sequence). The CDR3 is CASRGLAREIQYF. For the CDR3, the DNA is TGTGCCAGTAGGGGACTAGCGAGGGAGATCCAGTACTTC.